The 8 T cell receptor beta chains reported below all come from one sample, sequenced in a study of cytomegalovirus exposure and HLA in healthy donors. PCR used 60 Vbeta primers and 13 Jbeta primers. This table comes from immunoSEQ multiplex PCR, and its TCRdb copy is limited to in-frame clones, with some not included. This sample has some 170,000 clones, with 80% found just once. Sequences were obtained from PBMCs. Receptors were obtained from a man between 18 and 29 years old in good health and CMV-seropositive.

V is TRBV27 and J is TRBJ2-3; TRBD1 matches at 8 bases. The CDR3 is made up of 17 amino acids. Germline V gives CDR1 MNHEY, CDR2 SMNVEV (reference sequence). After removal of 9 bases from V and 2 bases from J, the junction contained 16 bases not matched to a gene. In nucleotides, the CDR3 is TGTGCCAGTTCGACAGGCCGGGACAGGCCTAACACAGATACGCAGTATTTT. Amino acids: CASSTGRDRPNTDTQYF.

The chain uses TRBV4-2 and TRBJ2-3, with D unresolved. The V and J ends lost 4 bases and 2 bases respectively, with 13 bases between them. In germline, CDR1 is LGHNA, CDR2 YNFKEQ. This CDR3 spans 15 amino acids. CDR3 coding DNA: TGTGCCAGCAGCCCCGGCGGCTCAACCACAGATACGCAGTATTTT. Translation gives CASSPGGSTTDTQYF.

The V gene is TRBV9, the J gene TRBJ1-6; D unresolved. This CDR3 has 14 residues. V was trimmed by 7 bases and J by 7 bases, leaving 15 bases between them. Germline values: CDR1 SGDLS, CDR2 YYNGEE. The CDR3, as DNA: TGTGCCAGCTCCCCTGAAGGGAGCAATTCACCCCTCCACTTT. It encodes CASSPEGSNSPLHF.

The chain combines TRBV14 with TRBJ1-2; TRBD1 matches at 8 bases. The V gene end was trimmed by 4 bases and the J gene end by 7 bases; junction bases not matched to a gene: 5. This CDR3 region has 13 residues. Germline V CDR1 and CDR2: SGHDN, FVKESK. In DNA form, the CDR3 reads TGTGCCAGCAGCCCGACGACAGGGGCTGGCTACACCTTC. Its protein product is CASSPTTGAGYTF.

The rearrangement uses TRBV7-6 and TRBJ1-1; D call uncertain. The germline gives CDR1 SGHVS, CDR2 FNYEAQ. Deletions cut 3 bases from V and 6 bases from J, with 11 bases between. CDR3 length: 13 amino acids. DNA for the CDR3: TGTGCCAGCAGCTTGATGAGGGAGGCTGAAGCTTTCTTT. As protein: CASSLMREAEAFF.

The chain carries TRBV19 and TRBJ2-1, with TRBD1 matching 7 bases. Germline loops: CDR1 LNHDA, CDR2 SQIVND (reference sequence). This CDR3 has 15 amino acids. The V gene end was trimmed by 4 bases and the J gene end by 2 bases; junction bases not matched to a gene: 5. The CDR3 nucleotides read TGTGCCAGTAGTACTAGAGACAGGGCCTACAATGAGCAGTTCTTC. The encoded protein is CASSTRDRAYNEQFF.

V usage is TRBV13 and J usage is TRBJ1-1, with TRBD1 identical over 8 bases. V lost 4 bases to trimming and J lost 8 bases; unmatched junction nucleotides: 6. CDR1 PRHDT and CDR2 FYEKMQ come from the germline V gene (reference sequence). The CDR3 is 13 residues long. CDR3 residues: CASSSGGGTEAFF. The CDR3 DNA reads TGTGCCAGCAGCTCAGGGGGCGGGACGGAAGCTTTCTTT.

This clone was picked up a small number of times. This rearrangement joins TRBV27 to TRBJ2-7; 11 positions agree with TRBD1. CDR1 and CDR2 from the germline V gene are MNHEY and SMNVEV (reference sequence). The V and J ends lost 5 bases and 6 bases, in that order; junction bases with no gene match: 6. This CDR3 region has 14 residues. CDR3 residues: CASSRTGGPFEQYF. Here the CDR3 DNA reads TGTGCCAGCAGTAGGACAGGGGGCCCCTTCGAGCAGTACTTC.